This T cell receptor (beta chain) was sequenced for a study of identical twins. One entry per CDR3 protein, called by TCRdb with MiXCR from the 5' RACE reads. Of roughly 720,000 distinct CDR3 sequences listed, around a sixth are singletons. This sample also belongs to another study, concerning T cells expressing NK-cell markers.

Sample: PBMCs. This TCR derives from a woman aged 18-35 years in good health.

The DNA of the CDR3 is TGCAGTGCCAGCATGAGACTAGCGGGAGGGCCACGTGTAAATGAGCAGTTCTTC. As protein: CSASMRLAGGPRVNEQFF. The chain uses TRBV20-1 and TRBJ2-1; 14 positions match TRBD2. Trimming removed 6 bases from V and 7 bases from J; junction bases left unmatched: 17. Germline V CDR1 and CDR2: DFQATT, SNEGSKA (reference sequence). This CDR3 comprises 18 residues.